A selection of T cell receptor beta chains follows, all from one sample in a study of tumor and adjacent non-tumor tissue in lung cancer. TCRdb independently ran MiXCR on the multiplex PCR reads; one entry per CDR3 protein. The sample carries about 44,000 distinct CDR3 sequences, roughly 60% recorded once. Sequenced sample: distant non-tumor lung tissue. The receptors stem from a woman between 40 and 50 years old with non-small cell lung cancer. The CDR3 runs from the conserved cysteine through the conserved F or W. D genes are given only for firm matches. Clone sizes are given selectively: once, few, many, or a class where the clone is expanded.

J	V	size	D	CDR3	DNA
TRBJ2-1	TRBV11-2	few	TRBD2	CANSLDPSGGIEQFF	TGTGCCAATAGCTTAGATCCCAGCGGGGGGATAGAGCAGTTCTTC
TRBJ2-7	TRBV20-1	NA	NA	CSASGPAHEQYF	TGCAGTGCTAGTGGACCCGCTCACGAGCAGTACTTC
TRBJ1-2	TRBV11-2	NA	NA	CASSPVLLDRGYGYTF	TGTGCCAGCAGCCCGGTCCTCTTAGACAGAGGCTATGGCTACACCTTC
TRBJ2-5	TRBV10-2	large	TRBD2	CASRGLAGTQETQYF	TGCGCCAGCAGAGGACTAGCGGGGACACAAGAGACCCAGTACTTC
TRBJ2-3	TRBV19	NA	NA	CASSIGFTRDTQYF	TGTGCCAGTAGTATTGGATTTACGCGAGATACGCAGTATTTT
TRBJ1-2	TRBV12-5	many	NA	CASGLDNYGYTF	TGTGCTAGTGGCCTAGACAACTATGGCTACACCTTC
TRBJ2-1	TRBV29-1	few	NA	CSATNGISYNEQFF	TGCAGCGCCACTAACGGGATTTCCTACAATGAGCAGTTCTTC
TRBJ1-1	TRBV7-2	once	NA	CASSLNWLNTGAFF	TGTGCCAGCAGCTTAAATTGGCTGAACACTGGAGCTTTCTTT
TRBJ2-2	TRBV2	NA	NA	CASRSSGARTGGLFF	TGTGCCAGCAGGAGTTCGGGGGCGCGAACCGGGGGGCTGTTTTTT
TRBJ1-4	TRBV6-5	NA	NA	CASCYTTWPNEKLFF	TGTGCCAGCTGTTACACGACCTGGCCTAATGAAAAACTGTTTTTT
TRBJ2-7	TRBV29-1	many	TRBD1	CSVFDRGGTYEQYF	TGCAGCGTTTTTGACAGGGGAGGAACCTACGAGCAGTACTTC
TRBJ2-2	TRBV10-3	NA	NA	CAITRTSGTGELFF	TGTGCCATCACCCGGACAAGTGGCACCGGGGAGCTGTTTTTT
TRBJ2-5	TRBV11-2	NA	NA	CDSSRSNSGRETQYF	TGTGACAGCAGCCGGTCCAATAGCGGACGGGAGACCCAGTACTTC
TRBJ1-1	TRBV6-5	medium-sized	NA	CASSFLRVEAFF	TGTGCCAGCAGTTTTTTAAGGGTTGAAGCTTTCTTT
TRBJ2-5	TRBV4-1	NA	NA	CASSPLLARDRDQETQYF	TGCGCCAGCAGTCCACTGCTCGCGAGGGATAGGGATCAAGAGACCCAGTACTTC
TRBJ2-1	TRBV28	NA	TRBD2	CASQKRLAGEDNERFF	TGTGCCAGCCAGAAGAGGCTTGCGGGAGAGGACAATGAGCGGTTCTTC
TRBJ1-2	TRBV11-2	NA	NA	CASSEPIQRPYCYTF	TGTGCCAGCAGCGAACCGATACAGCGTCCCTATTGCTACACCTTC
TRBJ2-1	TRBV2	NA	NA	CASSEAEGEQFF	TGTGCCAGCAGTGAGGCGGAAGGTGAGCAGTTCTTC
TRBJ2-7	TRBV4-2	NA	NA	CASSQDYASWGAAYEQHF	TGTGCCAGCAGCCAAGATTATGCTAGCTGGGGGGCTGCCTACGAGCAGCACTTC
TRBJ2-5	TRBV6-6	many	TRBD2	CASSYDSGGSQTQYF	TGTGCCAGCAGTTACGATTCGGGGGGGAGTCAGACCCAGTACTTC
TRBJ2-2	TRBV14	many	NA	CASSLGRLVSTGELFF	TGTGCCAGCAGCTTAGGTCGACTAGTTTCCACCGGGGAGCTGTTTTTT
TRBJ1-2	TRBV5-4	NA	TRBD1	CGSSRPINTGTGYGYTF	TGTGGCAGCAGCCGACCCATAAATACCGGGACAGGGTATGGCTACACCTTC
TRBJ1-6	TRBV6-5	many	NA	CATRRTKQGPTLHF	TGTGCCACCAGAAGAACTAAACAGGGACCAACCCTCCACTTT
TRBJ1-1	TRBV11-2	NA	NA	CASSNSEFDAIF	TGTGCCAGCAGCAATTCGGAGTTTGATGCTATCTTT
TRBJ2-6	TRBV7-8	once	NA	CASNNGGENVLTF	TGTGCCAGCAACAACGGCGGGGAGAACGTCCTGACTTTC
TRBJ2-3	TRBV6-5	many	TRBD2	CASSYSPPGGTDTQYF	TGTGCCAGCAGTTACTCTCCCCCGGGGGGGACAGATACGCAGTATTTT
TRBJ1-1	TRBV2	NA	NA	CASRIRENTEASF	TGTGCCAGCAGGATCCGGGAGAACACTGAAGCTTCCTTT
TRBJ2-7	TRBV5-6	NA	NA	CASSLIGVSYEQYF	TGTGCCAGCAGCTTGATAGGAGTGAGCTACGAGCAGTACTTC
TRBJ2-1	TRBV20-1	NA	NA	CSATPPQPHGNEHFF	TGCAGTGCTACCCCCCCTCAGCCACATGGCAATGAGCATTTCTTC
TRBJ2-3	TRBV5-1	NA	NA	CASSLRASGRGMDTQYF	TGCGCCAGCAGCCTGCGAGCTAGCGGTAGGGGGATGGATACGCAGTATTTT
TRBJ2-3	TRBV11-2	NA	TRBD1	CASSERQGAWDTPYF	TGTGCCAGCAGCGAACGACAGGGGGCCTGGGATACGCCATATTTT
TRBJ2-3	TRBV29-1	NA	TRBD1	CSAQGANTDTQYF	TGCAGCGCTCAGGGGGCTAACACAGATACGCAGTATTTT
TRBJ1-2	TRBV11-2	NA	NA	CASSSRRNYGYIF	TGTGCCAGCAGCTCCAGACGGAACTATGGCTACATCTTC
TRBJ2-1	TRBV24-1	few	NA	CATSDRGRDPHNEQFF	TGTGCCACCAGTGACCGCGGGCGTGACCCCCACAATGAGCAGTTCTTC
TRBJ2-7	TRBV6-1	NA	TRBD1	CASSKLTGGSCEEYF	TGTGCCAGCAGTAAGTTGACAGGGGGCTCCTGCGAGGAGTACTTC
TRBJ2-7	TRBV28	NA	NA	CAGMGLRYSPSTYEQYF	TGTGCCGGCATGGGCCTTCGATACTCCCCATCTACCTACGAGCAGTACTTC
TRBJ2-1	TRBV11-3	NA	NA	CASSVLASNEQFF	TGTGCCAGCAGCGTACTGGCGTCTAACGAGCAGTTCTTC
TRBJ2-1	TRBV6-1	many	NA	CASSLGPRTSSYNEQFF	TGTGCCAGCTCCTTGGGGCCCCGCACTAGCTCCTACAATGAGCAGTTCTTC
TRBJ2-1	TRBV24-1	NA	TRBD2	CATGTTNAGWSYNEQFF	TGTGCCACCGGGACTACCAACGCCGGGTGGTCCTACAATGAGCAGTTCTTC
TRBJ2-6	TRBV12-3/TRBV12-4	NA	NA	CASSPRWGRDGVNVLTF	TGTGCTAGCAGTCCGAGATGGGGTAGGGATGGGGTCAACGTCCTGACTTTC
TRBJ2-7	TRBV29-1	medium-sized	NA	CSPLVQDSTVRF	TGCAGCCCGTTGGTACAGGACAGTACAGTGAGGTTC
TRBJ2-1	TRBV20-1	few	NA	CSARDNEQFF	TGCAGTGCTAGAGACAATGAGCAGTTCTTC
TRBJ2-2	TRBV12-3/TRBV12-4	NA	TRBD2	CTSSFSGGASGELFF	TGTACCAGCAGTTTCAGCGGGGGGGCATCCGGGGAGCTGTTTTTT
TRBJ2-1	TRBV5-1	many	TRBD2	CASSPRTSGGGYNEQFF	TGCGCCAGCAGCCCCAGGACTAGCGGGGGTGGCTACAATGAGCAGTTCTTC
TRBJ1-3	TRBV4-2	many	NA	CASSQDPWTSNTIYF	TGTGCCAGCAGCCAAGATCCGTGGACATCGAACACCATATATTTT
TRBJ2-1	TRBV11-2	NA	NA	CTSSLEGGEWNEQFF	TGTACCAGCAGCTTAGAAGGGGGGGAGTGGAATGAGCAGTTCTTC
TRBJ1-3	TRBV29-1	NA	NA	CSVEDSLSSGYTIYF	TGCAGCGTTGAAGATAGCCTCAGCTCTGGATACACCATATATTTT
TRBJ2-5	TRBV6-6	NA	NA	CDSSQGGF	TGTGACAGCAGTCAAGGGGGCTTC
TRBJ2-1	TRBV10-2	once	TRBD2	CASSGLAELNNEHFF	TGCGCCAGTAGTGGACTAGCGGAGCTTAACAATGAGCACTTCTTC
TRBJ2-1	TRBV6-1	NA	NA	CASGGGKGYHEQFF	TGTGCCAGCGGAGGCGGAAAGGGATACCATGAGCAGTTCTTC
TRBJ2-2	TRBV6-1	NA	NA	CVSNVHTGELFF	TGTGTCAGCAATGTACACACCGGGGAGCTGTTTTTT
TRBJ2-3	TRBV5-1	NA	TRBD2	CASRNPWTSRGTSTNTQYF	TGCGCCAGCAGGAATCCATGGACTAGCAGGGGGACTAGCACAAATACCCAGTATTTT
TRBJ2-1	TRBV24-1	many	TRBD2	CATSASGSPGRNEQFF	TGTGCCACCAGTGCTAGCGGGTCCCCCGGTCGCAATGAGCAGTTCTTC
TRBJ1-3	TRBV11-2	NA	NA	CASSSTYSIHF	TGTGCCAGCAGCTCGACATATTCGATTCATTTT
TRBJ2-3	TRBV4-2	NA	NA	CASSQDGGGRDTQYF	TGTGCCAGCAGCCAAGATGGGGGTGGGCGAGATACGCAGTATTTT
TRBJ2-1	TRBV6-5	once	TRBD2	CASSQWGVGGTEQFF	TGTGCCAGCAGCCAATGGGGGGTCGGGGGGACTGAACAGTTCTTC
TRBJ2-2	TRBV5-1	once	TRBD1	CTRSTGQSNTGELFF	TGCACCCGCAGCACGGGACAGAGTAACACCGGGGAGCTGTTTTTT
TRBJ2-7	TRBV5-1	NA	NA	CASSSGRGAVAYEQYF	TGCGCCAGCAGCTCTGGGAGGGGGGCGGTCGCCTACGAGCAGTACTTC
TRBJ1-5	TRBV5-5	many	NA	CASSLRSVGQPQHF	TGTGCCAGCAGCTTGAGGAGTGTGGGTCAGCCCCAGCATTTT